What follows describes a single T cell receptor (beta chain). This specimen belongs to a study of CD8+CD57+ T cells in acquired aplastic anemia. For sequencing, patients were chosen who had shown expansion of CD8+CD57+ cells by flow cytometry. Every patient was diagnosed with severe acquired aplastic anemia. Therapy had not been given to patients before blood sampling. Both TCR beta VDJ combination and CDR3 sequence profiling were carried out. Genomic DNA was the template for this profiling. TCRdb re-derived calls from the reads in MiXCR, one entry per CDR3 protein. Of roughly 93,000 distinct CDR3 sequences in the sample, 55% to 70% were seen once. Sequencing was carried out using sorted CD4+, CD8+, or CD8+CD57+ T cells (not recorded which) from PBMCs. This clonotype was obtained from a human donor with aplastic anemia.

The CDR3 nucleotides are TGCAGTGCTTCCCACACTTGGGACTATGGCTACACCTTC. This sequence encodes CSASHTWDYGYTF. This chain joins TRBV20-1 and TRBJ1-2; D ambiguous. The V end lost 5 bases, the J end lost 3 bases, and 13 bases lay between the germline ends. CDR1 and CDR2 from the germline V gene are DFQATT and SNEGSKA (reference sequence). CDR3 length: 13 residues.